This passage covers 3 T cell receptor beta chains from one sample sequenced in a study of Ad26.COV2.S vaccination and SARS-CoV-2 variants. Treatment noted: about 20 received Ad26.COV2.S at low or high dose, single or two shots; 5 received placebo; per-sample allocation not given. Sampling happened 63 days after the first vaccine or placebo injection. The data were produced by immunoSEQ multiplex PCR, yet TCRdb's version contains in-frame clones alone and is incomplete. Of a few hundred thousand clones in the sample, 83% were seen once. The source was peripheral blood, collected in a trial of Ad26.COV2.S vaccine versus placebo. The source is a person aged 18-65 years who received the Ad26.COV2.S COVID-19 vaccine or a placebo.

In this sample, this clone turned up once. This chain connects TRBV21-1 to TRBJ1-3. TRBV21-1 is annotated as a pseudogene. The CDR3 extends over 14 amino acids. CDR3: CASSNRGKGNTIYF. CDR3 DNA: TGTGCCAGCAGCAATCGGGGGAAGGGAAACACCATATATTTT.

This clone appeared a few times. J is TRBJ1-1 and V is TRBV7-2; D gene unclear. The V end lost 1 base, the J end lost 2 bases, and 17 bases lay between the germline ends. The CDR3 is 17 amino acids. From germline, CDR1 is SGHTA and CDR2 FQGNSA. Here the CDR3 reads CASSLGWPRGFNTEAFF. The CDR3 nucleotides are TGTGCCAGCAGCTTAGGCTGGCCGAGAGGGTTTAACACTGAAGCTTTCTTT.

This chain links TRBV27 with TRBJ2-1, with D possibly TRBD2 on 7 matching bases. The CDR3 has 16 amino acids. V lost 7 bases to trimming and J lost 6 bases, with 22 bases between them. Germline values: CDR1 MNHEY, CDR2 SMNVEV (reference sequence). CDR3 DNA: TGTGCCAGCACCCCTTCGGGGGCGGGAGTATCCAATGAGCAGTTCTTC. Protein sequence: CASTPSGAGVSNEQFF.